These 27 T cell receptor beta chains were all obtained from the same sample, sequenced in a study of CD8+ T cells in alopecia areata. Noted treatment: oral pan-JAK inhibitor, 5-10 mg twice daily. Once RNA had been extracted, it was reverse transcribed into cDNA to act as the sequencing template. The protocol was immunoSEQ multiplex PCR, while the TCRdb copy is restricted to in-frame clones and leaves out a portion. The table has over 70,000 clones, 60% to 70% seen once. The material was CD8+ T cells sorted from blood, obtained at week 24, from a patient treated with tofacitinib. These receptors originate from a human donor with alopecia areata.

This chain joins TRBV6-5 and TRBJ2-2; 7 bases agree with TRBD2. CDR1 and CDR2 (germline): MNHEY, SVGAGI. J gave up 7 bases and V 8 bases, and 10 bases lay outside the gene matches. This CDR3 has 14 amino acids. For the CDR3, the DNA is TGTGCCAGCCAGATAGGGGACTACGGCGGGGAGCTGTTTTTT. Protein sequence: CASQIGDYGGELFF.

The chain combines TRBV7-6 with TRBJ2-2, with D perhaps given as TRBD1 or TRBD2 (5 bases each). Germline assignment: CDR1 SGHVS and CDR2 FNYEAQ. The CDR3 spans 15 residues. V lost 5 bases to trimming and J lost 1 base, with 11 bases between them. The CDR3 DNA sequence: TGTGCCAGCAGCCCCGTTGGGGGGAACACCGGGGAGCTGTTTTTT. It is translated as CASSPVGGNTGELFF.

The rearrangement joins TRBV5-6 to TRBJ1-1; D gene unclear. V was clipped by 1 base and J by 3 bases, with 16 bases between them. CDR3 size: 16 residues. Germline lookup yields CDR1 SGHDT and CDR2 YYEEEE. DNA for the CDR3: TGTGCCAGCAGCTTGTGGTCTGGGAGTCGGGACACTGAAGCTTTCTTT. Translating gives CASSLWSGSRDTEAFF.

To note about this clone: This sample also contains other DNA sequences that code for the same CDR3. CDR3 amino acids: CASSADGINEQFF. The DNA of the CDR3 is TGTGCCAGCAGCGCCGACGGGATCAATGAGCAGTTCTTC. The chain uses TRBV9 and TRBJ2-1; D may be TRBD2 (5 bases). From germline, CDR1 is SGDLS and CDR2 YYNGEE. This CDR3 has 13 amino acids. V lost 3 bases, J lost 6 bases, and 10 bases lay in between.

V gene TRBV6-5 combines with J gene TRBJ2-3; D uncertain. The length of the CDR3 is 16 residues. The V gene lost 3 bases and the J gene lost 1 base, with 14 bases spanning the gap. CDR1 and CDR2 from the germline V gene are MNHEY and SVGAGI. In DNA form, the CDR3 reads TGTGCCAGCAGTTATCGGCGGACGATCCGCACAGATACGCAGTATTTT. Its protein is CASSYRRTIRTDTQYF.

This clone has a handful of counts. V is TRBV5-1 and J is TRBJ1-1, with 10 bases lining up with TRBD1. In germline, CDR1 is SGHRS, CDR2 YFSETQ. This CDR3 region has 15 residues. V lost 3 bases, J lost 0 bases, and 2 bases stayed unmatched. DNA for the CDR3: TGCGCCAGCAGCTGGGGACAGGGGTTGAACACTGAAGCTTTCTTT. Its translation is CASSWGQGLNTEAFF.

This clone was seen a few times. This chain joins TRBV4-1 and TRBJ1-1; D not resolved. The ends were cut back, 1 base at V and 1 base at J, with 7 bases in the middle. This CDR3 is built from 14 residues. Per germline, CDR1 MGHRA and CDR2 YSYEKL. The CDR3 region has the DNA TGCGCCAGCAGCCAAGCTAGGACGAACACTGAAGCTTTCTTT. Its translation is CASSQARTNTEAFF.

This clone turned up a few times. V usage is TRBV29-1 and J usage is TRBJ2-2, with D perhaps TRBD1 or TRBD2 (5 bases each). Germline loops: CDR1 SQVTM, CDR2 ANQGSEA. CDR3 length equals 12 residues. V gave up 2 bases and J gave up 6 bases, with 7 bases separating them. This CDR3 is CSVESGPGELFF. CDR3 nucleotide sequence: TGCAGCGTTGAATCGGGGCCCGGGGAGCTGTTTTTT.

This chain uses TRBV29-1 with TRBJ2-1; 12 positions agree with TRBD2. The junction had 6 bases not matched to a gene; V was cut back by 6 bases and J by 9 bases. The CDR3 length is 13 residues. CDR1 is SQVTM and CDR2 is ANQGSEA in the germline V gene. The CDR3 sequence is CSVLAGGPVEQFF. Here the CDR3 DNA reads TGCAGCGTCCTAGCGGGGGGGCCGGTTGAGCAGTTCTTC.

The sample holds a few counts of this clone. J is TRBJ1-1 and V is TRBV19, with 9 bases fitting TRBD1. This CDR3 spans 14 amino acids. Losses at the gene ends were 5 bases for V and 4 bases for J; bases not matched to a gene: 5. Germline V gene sequence: CDR1 LNHDA, CDR2 SQIVND (reference sequence). The CDR3 loop reads CASSAGQGVTEAFF. The CDR3, as DNA: TGTGCCAGTAGTGCGGGACAGGGCGTCACTGAAGCTTTCTTT.

CDR3 in DNA: TGCGCCAGCAGCCCGGCGGGGGACAGTTGGTATGGCTACACCTTC. Amino acid sequence: CASSPAGDSWYGYTF. The genes are TRBV5-1 and TRBJ1-2, with 7 bases fitting TRBD1. Germline V gene data show CDR1 as SGHRS and CDR2 as YFSETQ. V was clipped by 4 bases and J by 5 bases; unmatched bases: 11. The CDR3 sequence is 15 residues long.

This clone was seen only once. The J gene is TRBJ2-1, the V gene TRBV5-1; TRBD2 matches 7 bases. CDR1 SGHRS and CDR2 YFSETQ come from the germline V gene. V gave up 3 bases and J gave up 4 bases; unmatched junction bases: 10. The CDR3 is made up of 16 amino acids. CDR3 nucleotide sequence: TGCGCCAGCAGCTCCCCTGCTAGCGGCCCTTACAATGAGCAGTTCTTC. Its translation: CASSSPASGPYNEQFF.

The chain employs TRBV10-3 and TRBJ2-5, with D unclear. The V end was cut by 5 bases, the J end by 2 bases, with 6 bases between. The germline CDR1 and CDR2 sequences are ENHRY and SYGVKD. The CDR3 sequence is 12 residues long. CDR3 sequence reads: CAISQSQETQYF. CDR3 nucleotide sequence: TGTGCCATCAGTCAATCGCAAGAGACCCAGTACTTC.

The rearrangement joins TRBV28 to TRBJ2-7; D gene uncertain. The CDR3 is made up of 13 amino acids. Deletions cut 7 bases from V and 0 bases from J, with 10 bases between. Germline CDR1 and CDR2: MDHEN and SYDVKM. In nucleotides, the CDR3 is TGTGCCAGCATCGGCTGGCGCTCCTACGAGCAGTACTTC. Translated: CASIGWRSYEQYF.

V and J are TRBV18 and TRBJ1-2; a possible D gene is TRBD1 (6 bases). The germline gives CDR1 KGHSH, CDR2 LQKENI. Trimming cost V 3 bases and J 0 bases, with 17 bases left between them. There are 17 residues in the CDR3. The CDR3 protein is CASSPGAGHPANYGYTF. DNA for the CDR3: TGTGCCAGCTCACCGGGGGCAGGACACCCAGCTAACTATGGCTACACCTTC. Full variable domain (outside the CDR3, taken from reference TRBV18 and TRBJ1-2): NAGVMQNPRHLVRRRGQEARLRCSPMKGHSHVYWYRQLPEEGLKFMVYLQKENIIDESGMPKERFSAEFPKEGPSILRIQQVVRGDSAAYFCASSPGAGHPANYGYTFGSGTRLTVV.

The chain uses TRBV5-1 and TRBJ2-5, with D uncertain. This CDR3 spans 15 amino acids. Per the germline V gene, CDR1 is SGHRS and CDR2 is YFSETQ. V was pared by 3 bases and J by 1 base, with 13 bases between. This chain's CDR3 is CASSSENTRQETQYF. CDR3 bases: TGCGCCAGCAGCTCGGAGAACACTCGCCAAGAGACCCAGTACTTC.

The chain employs TRBV6-6 and TRBJ2-2; D is possibly TRBD1 or TRBD2 (5 bases each). From germline, CDR1 is MNHNY and CDR2 SVGAGI (reference sequence). Trimming cost V 5 bases and J 8 bases, with 15 bases left between them. CDR3 length: 14 amino acids. In DNA, the CDR3 is TGTGCCAGCAGTGACGGGACCACGACGGGGGAGCTGTTTTTT. This gives the protein CASSDGTTTGELFF.

The chain recombines TRBV4-3 with TRBJ2-7; 8 nucleotides align to TRBD1. This CDR3 has 16 residues. Germline CDR1 and CDR2: LGHNA and YSLEER. Trimming removed 1 base from V and 0 bases from J; junction bases left unmatched: 5. The CDR3 DNA follows: TGCGCCAGCAGCCAAGGACAGGGGCCCCTCTCCTACGAGCAGTACTTC. This sequence encodes CASSQGQGPLSYEQYF.

The gene calls are TRBV19 and TRBJ1-2, with D possibly matching TRBD1 (6 bases). The CDR3 runs to 12 residues. Per germline, CDR1 LNHDA and CDR2 SQIVND (reference sequence). Trimming took 3 bases from V and 13 from J, leaving 15 bases between them. The CDR3 nucleotides read TGTGCCAGTAGTATCATTGGGCAGGGGAGCACCTTC. It codes for CASSIIGQGSTF.

V and J are TRBV2 and TRBJ1-5; D unresolved. This CDR3 comprises 15 residues. Germline CDR1 reads SNHLY; CDR2 reads FYNNEI. V was trimmed by 2 bases and J by 1 base, leaving 9 bases between them. The CDR3 nucleotides read TGTGCCAGCAGTGAATCTAGGCAGAGCAATCAGCCCCAGCATTTT. The encoded protein is CASSESRQSNQPQHF.

The J gene is TRBJ2-7, the V gene TRBV2, with 7 positions matching TRBD1. Germline assignment: CDR1 SNHLY and CDR2 FYNNEI. V trimming: 4 bases; J trimming: 5 bases; junction bases outside the gene matches: 8. The CDR3 spans 14 residues. CDR3: CASSVLTGMNEQYF. CDR3 bases: TGTGCCAGCAGTGTTTTGACAGGGATGAACGAGCAGTACTTC. Variable domain in full (rest from reference TRBV2 and TRBJ2-7): EPEVTQTPSHQVTQMGQEVILRCVPISNHLYFYWYRQILGQKVEFLVSFYNNEISEKSEIFDDQFSVERPDGSNFTLKIRSTKLEDSAMYFCASSVLTGMNEQYFGPGTRLTVT.

This clone has only a few counts. This chain uses TRBV14 with TRBJ1-3; TRBD1 is a possible D gene (5 bases). The germline V gene has CDR1 SGHDN and CDR2 FVKESK. Trimming removed 3 bases at V and 1 base at J, with 19 bases between. CDR3 length equals 18 residues. The CDR3 here is CASSHRRQRGESGNTIYF. CDR3 nucleotide sequence: TGTGCCAGCAGCCACCGCCGACAGCGGGGGGAATCTGGAAACACCATATATTTT.

A note on this clone: This same CDR3 is encoded by further DNA sequences in the sample. The chain joins TRBV11-2 to TRBJ2-7; TRBD1 or TRBD2 may be the D gene (6 bases each). The germline V gene has CDR1 SGHAT and CDR2 FQNNGV. Deletions cut 1 base from V and 4 bases from J, with 14 bases between. This CDR3 spans 15 amino acids. The CDR3 DNA reads TGTGCCAGCAGCTTAGTTGGGGGGCAGGTATACGAGCAGTACTTC. Protein: CASSLVGGQVYEQYF.

A few counts support this clone. The V and J genes are TRBV23-1 and TRBJ2-2, with 11 bases that match TRBD2. TRBV23-1 is sorted into the ORF group, with uncertain function. With V trimmed by 0 bases and J by 6 bases, 6 bases remained unmatched. This CDR3 contains 17 residues. CDR3 coding DNA: TGCGCCAGCAGTCAATCGCGACTAGCGGGACGCGCCGGGGAGCTGTTTTTT. Residues: CASSQSRLAGRAGELFF.

This clone was recorded a few times. This chain uses TRBV5-5 with TRBJ2-7; the D gene is possibly TRBD1 (6 bases). This CDR3 region has 13 residues. Between the trimmed V and J ends, which lost 3 bases and 2 bases, there was a span of 9 bases. The germline gives CDR1 SGHKS, CDR2 YYEKEE (reference sequence). The CDR3 DNA is TGTGCCAGCAGCTACAGGGCCCCCTACGAGCAGTACTTC. Amino acids: CASSYRAPYEQYF.

This clone was detected a few times. The chain uses TRBV4-1 and TRBJ2-3; D possibly corresponds to TRBD2 (7 bases). The germline gives CDR1 MGHRA, CDR2 YSYEKL. The CDR3 totals 16 residues. Trimming took 1 base from V and 4 from J, leaving 15 bases between them. The CDR3 loop is CASSQVGGGSADTQYF. In nucleotides, the CDR3 is TGCGCCAGCAGCCAAGTCGGGGGCGGGAGTGCAGATACGCAGTATTTT.

In this sample, this clone turned up many times. The J gene is TRBJ1-4, the V gene TRBV5-6, with 7 bases that match TRBD1. The junction had 8 bases not matched to a gene; V was cut back by 0 bases and J by 0 bases. The CDR3 totals 18 residues. CDR1 is SGHDT and CDR2 is YYEEEE in the germline V gene. The CDR3 loop reads CASSLGRTGASTNEKLFF. Here the CDR3 DNA reads TGTGCCAGCAGCTTGGGTCGGACAGGAGCTTCAACTAATGAAAAACTGTTTTTT.